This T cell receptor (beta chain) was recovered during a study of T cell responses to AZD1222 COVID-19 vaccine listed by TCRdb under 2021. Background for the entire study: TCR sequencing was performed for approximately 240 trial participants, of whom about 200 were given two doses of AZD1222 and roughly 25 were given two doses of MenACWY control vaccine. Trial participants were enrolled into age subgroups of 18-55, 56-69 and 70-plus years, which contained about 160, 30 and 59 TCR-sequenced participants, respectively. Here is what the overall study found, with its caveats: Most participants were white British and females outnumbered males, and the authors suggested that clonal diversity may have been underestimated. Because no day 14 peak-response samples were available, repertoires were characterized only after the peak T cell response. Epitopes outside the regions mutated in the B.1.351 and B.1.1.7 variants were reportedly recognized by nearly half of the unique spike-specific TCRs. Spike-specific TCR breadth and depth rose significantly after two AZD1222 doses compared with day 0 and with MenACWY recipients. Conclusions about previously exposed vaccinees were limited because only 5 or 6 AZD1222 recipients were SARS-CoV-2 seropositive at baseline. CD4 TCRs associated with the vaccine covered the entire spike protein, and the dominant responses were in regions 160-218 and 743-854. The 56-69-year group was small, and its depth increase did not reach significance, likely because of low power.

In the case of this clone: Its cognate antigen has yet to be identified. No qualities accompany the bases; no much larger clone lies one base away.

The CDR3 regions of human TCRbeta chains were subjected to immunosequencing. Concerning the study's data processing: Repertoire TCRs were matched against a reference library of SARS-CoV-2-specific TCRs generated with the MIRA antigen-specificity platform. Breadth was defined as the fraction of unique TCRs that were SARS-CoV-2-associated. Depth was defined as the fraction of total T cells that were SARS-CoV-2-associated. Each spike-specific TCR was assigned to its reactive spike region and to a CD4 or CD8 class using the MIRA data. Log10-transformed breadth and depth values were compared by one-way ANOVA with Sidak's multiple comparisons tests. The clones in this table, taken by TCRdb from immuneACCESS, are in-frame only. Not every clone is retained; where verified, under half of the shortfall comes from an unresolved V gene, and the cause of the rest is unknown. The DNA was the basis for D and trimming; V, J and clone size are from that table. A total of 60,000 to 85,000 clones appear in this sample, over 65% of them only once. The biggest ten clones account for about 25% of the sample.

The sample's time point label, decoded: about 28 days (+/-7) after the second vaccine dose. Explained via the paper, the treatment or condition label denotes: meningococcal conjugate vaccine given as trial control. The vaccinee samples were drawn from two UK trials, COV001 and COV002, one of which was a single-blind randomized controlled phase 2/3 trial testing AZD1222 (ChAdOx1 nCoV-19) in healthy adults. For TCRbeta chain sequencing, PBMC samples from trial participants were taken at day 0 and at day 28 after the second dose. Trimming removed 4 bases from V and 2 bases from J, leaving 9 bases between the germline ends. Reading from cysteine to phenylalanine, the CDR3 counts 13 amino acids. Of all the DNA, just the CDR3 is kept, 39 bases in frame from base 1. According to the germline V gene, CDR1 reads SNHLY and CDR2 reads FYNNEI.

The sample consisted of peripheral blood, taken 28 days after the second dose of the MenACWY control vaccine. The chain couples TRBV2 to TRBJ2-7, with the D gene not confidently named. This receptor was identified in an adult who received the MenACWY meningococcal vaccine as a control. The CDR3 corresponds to CASSVGRAYEQYF. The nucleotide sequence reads TGTGCCAGCAGTGTCGGCAGAGCCTACGAGCAGTACTTC.